A single sample is the source of the 27 T cell receptor beta chains below, sequenced in a study of T cells after yellow fever vaccination. TCRdb redid the calling of the 5' RACE reads with MiXCR, one entry per CDR3 protein. The repertoire has some 150,000 distinct CDR3 sequences, 9.5% to 12% of them found once; the top ten carry 35% to 40%. The material was CD8+ T cells sorted from PBMCs, obtained 15 days after the yellow fever booster vaccination. These receptors came from a man younger than 30 who received the YFV17D yellow fever vaccine.

The chain has TRBV12-3 or TRBV12-4 and TRBJ1-5; D remains unclear. The CDR3 has 15 amino acids. Trimming stripped 3 bases from V and 2 bases from J, with 11 bases between. The CDR3, as DNA: TGTGCCAGCAGTTTTCGGGGAAAGGGCAATCAGCCCCAGCATTTT. Its translation: CASSFRGKGNQPQHF.

This clonotype was counted only a few times. The rearrangement links TRBV5-4 to TRBJ2-3; possible D gene TRBD1, 5 bases. Germline V CDR1 and CDR2: SGHNT, YYREEE (reference sequence). The germline V and J ends were trimmed by 2 bases and 2 bases, with 15 bases remaining between them. The CDR3 consists of 16 residues. CDR3 protein: CASSFWDRTITDTQYF. In DNA, the CDR3 is TGTGCCAGCAGCTTCTGGGATCGGACAATCACAGATACGCAGTATTTT.

This clonotype was observed many times. The chain employs TRBV27 and TRBJ1-5; 7 bases agree with TRBD1. Trimming removed 5 bases from V and 1 base from J; junction bases left unmatched: 2. CDR3 length: 14 amino acids. Germline-derived CDR1 and CDR2 are MNHEY and SMNVEV (reference sequence). CDR3 residues: CASSPQGSNQPQHF. DNA for the CDR3: TGTGCCAGCAGTCCACAGGGGAGCAATCAGCCCCAGCATTTT.

Many counts were recorded for this clonotype. The rearrangement joins TRBV4-3 to TRBJ2-3, with 9 bases identical to TRBD2. Germline V lookup: CDR1 LGHNA, CDR2 YSLEER. The length of the CDR3 is 16 residues. The J segment lost 0 bases and the V segment lost 5 bases, leaving 6 bases of the junction unmatched. In DNA form, the CDR3 reads TGCGCCAGCAGCAACTTAGCGGGGGAGAGCACAGATACGCAGTATTTT. Translated, it gives CASSNLAGESTDTQYF.

This clonotype was found a few times. The chain is built from TRBV5-1 and TRBJ1-6, with 9 bases that match TRBD1. From germline, CDR1 is SGHRS and CDR2 YFSETQ. This CDR3 has 16 residues. With V trimmed by 3 bases and J by 7 bases, 8 bases remained unmatched. The CDR3 sequence: CASSSGTGNGNSPLHF. The CDR3 coding sequence is TGCGCCAGCAGCTCCGGGACAGGGAACGGGAATTCACCCCTCCACTTT.

V gene TRBV5-6 combines with J gene TRBJ2-1; D could derive from TRBD1 or TRBD2 (5 bases each). The germline CDR1 and CDR2 sequences are SGHDT and YYEEEE. CDR3 size: 15 residues. V was pared by 3 bases and J by 6 bases, with 16 bases between. The CDR3 nucleotides are TGTGCCAGCAGCTGGGACCCGCCAAGCGGCAATGAGCAGTTCTTC. This encodes CASSWDPPSGNEQFF.

This clonotype was counted ten times or more. The V and J genes are TRBV28 and TRBJ1-5, with D unclear. CDR3 length equals 12 residues. V lost 3 bases and J 13 bases, leaving 13 bases between the germline ends. Germline CDR1 and CDR2: MDHEN and SYDVKM. DNA of the CDR3: TGTGCCAGCAGTTTCCGGTCCCCCCAGCAGCATTTT. This translates into CASSFRSPQQHF.

Many counts were recorded for this clonotype. The V call is TRBV20-1, the J call TRBJ2-7; D possibly matches TRBD1 or TRBD2 (5 bases each). V lost 7 bases and J 5 bases, leaving 18 bases between the germline ends. The CDR3 spans 13 residues. The germline V gene encodes CDR1 DFQATT and CDR2 SNEGSKA (reference sequence). The CDR3 sequence: CSGGWDQTHEQYF. The CDR3 DNA sequence: TGCAGTGGAGGCTGGGACCAGACCCACGAGCAGTACTTC.

The gene calls are TRBV30 and TRBJ2-5, with TRBD2 identical over 7 bases. The CDR3 spans 13 residues. V was pared by 2 bases and J by 5 bases, with 5 bases of the junction left unmatched. Germline V lookup: CDR1 GTSNPN, CDR2 SVGIG (reference sequence). The CDR3 nucleotides read TGTGCCTGGAGTCTCGACGGGGGGGAGACCCAGTACTTC. It encodes CAWSLDGGETQYF.

The rearrangement joins TRBV11-2 to TRBJ2-5, with TRBD2 matching over 11 bases. V was clipped by 1 base and J by 4 bases; unmatched bases: 2. Germline CDR1 and CDR2: SGHAT and FQNNGV. The CDR3 covers 15 residues. As DNA, the CDR3 is TGTGCCAGCAGCTTAGTGGGGACTAGCGGAGAGACCCAGTACTTC. Its protein is CASSLVGTSGETQYF.

This clonotype was counted only a few times. The chain recombines TRBV15 with TRBJ1-3; D is unresolved. The CDR3 is made up of 12 amino acids. Germline values: CDR1 LNHNV, CDR2 YYDKDF (reference sequence). Trimming took off 5 bases at V and 6 bases at J, with 8 bases between the two ends. CDR3 sequence: CATSRRENTIYF. CDR3 DNA sequence: TGTGCCACCAGCCGGAGGGAAAACACCATATATTTT.

The chain carries TRBV6-2 or TRBV6-3 and TRBJ2-5, with D maybe TRBD2 (6 bases). Trimming stripped 5 bases from V and 1 base from J, with 11 bases between. CDR3 length equals 14 residues. Looked up from germline, CDR1 is MNHEY and CDR2 is SVGEGT. CDR3: CASSGDWSQETQYF. In nucleotides, the CDR3 is TGTGCCAGCAGTGGGGACTGGAGCCAAGAGACCCAGTACTTC.

The J gene is TRBJ1-5, the V gene TRBV4-3; TRBD1 matches 9 bases. Germline V CDR1 and CDR2: LGHNA, YSLEER. V shed 3 bases and J 0 bases; nucleotides not matched to a gene: 9. CDR3 length: 18 amino acids. CDR3 amino acids: CASSQDRGMGYSNQPQHF. For the CDR3, the DNA is TGCGCCAGCAGCCAGGACAGGGGTATGGGATATAGCAATCAGCCCCAGCATTTT.

This clonotype came up many times. The chain joins TRBV4-1 to TRBJ2-6; D remains ambiguous. Germline V gene sequence: CDR1 MGHRA, CDR2 YSYEKL. The CDR3 is 14 amino acids. The germline V and J ends were trimmed by 4 bases and 6 bases, with 10 bases remaining between them. The CDR3 is CASSRVLEANVLTF. CDR3 in DNA: TGCGCCAGCAGCCGGGTACTTGAGGCCAACGTCCTGACTTTC.

This clonotype appeared a few times. The V call is TRBV12-3 or TRBV12-4, the J call TRBJ2-7, with 7 bases aligning to TRBD1. CDR3 size: 13 residues. Losses at the gene ends were 3 bases for V and 5 bases for J; bases not matched to a gene: 4. The CDR3 DNA follows: TGTGCCAGCAGTTTTAGGGGGCGGAACGAGCAGTACTTC. Its translation: CASSFRGRNEQYF.

V usage is TRBV15 and J usage is TRBJ2-4; weak D call: TRBD1 (6 bases). Trimming cost V 0 bases and J 8 bases, with 14 bases left between them. This CDR3 region has 15 residues. Germline CDR1 and CDR2: LNHNV and YYDKDF (reference sequence). The CDR3 loop reads CATSRDWGTFDIQYF. Here the CDR3 DNA reads TGTGCCACCAGCAGAGATTGGGGGACATTTGACATTCAGTACTTC.

CDR3 sequence: CASRRQEYF. DNA of the CDR3: TGTGCCAGCCGCCGACAGGAGTACTTC. This chain joins TRBV5-6 and TRBJ2-7; TRBD1 might be the D (6 bases). The CDR3 consists of 9 residues. Germline lookup yields CDR1 SGHDT and CDR2 YYEEEE. The germline V and J ends were trimmed by 7 bases and 11 bases, with 10 bases remaining between them. The variable domain in full, with the rest retrieved from reference TRBV5-6 and TRBJ2-7, is DAGVTQSPTHLIKTRGQQVTLRCSPKSGHDTVSWYQQALGQGPQFIFQYYEEEERQRGNFPDRFSGHQFPNYSSELNVNALLLGDSALYLCASRRQEYFGPGTRLTVT.

This clonotype was seen a few times. The chain links TRBV27 to TRBJ2-5, with D uncertain. Germline assignment: CDR1 MNHEY and CDR2 SMNVEV (reference sequence). Trimming left V 5 bases short and J 1 base short, with 11 bases between. This CDR3 has 14 amino acids. The CDR3 sequence: CASSRALSQETQYF. CDR3 bases: TGTGCCAGCAGTCGGGCACTTTCCCAAGAGACCCAGTACTTC.

The chain has TRBV7-2 and TRBJ2-4; either TRBD1 or TRBD2 may supply D (5 bases each). This CDR3 has 16 residues. Germline V lookup: CDR1 SGHTA, CDR2 FQGNSA. V was trimmed by 1 base and J by 6 bases, leaving 16 bases between them. The CDR3 reads CASSLERRLGGNIQYF. The CDR3 region has the DNA TGTGCCAGCAGCTTAGAAAGGCGGCTTGGGGGAAACATTCAGTACTTC. Looking up the rest from reference TRBV7-2 and TRBJ2-4 gives the full variable domain: GAGVSQSPSNKVTEKGKDVELRCDPISGHTALYWYRQSLGQGLEFLIYFQGNSAPDKSGLPSDRFSAERTGGSVSTLTIQRTQQEDSAVYLCASSLERRLGGNIQYFGAGTRLSVL.

This clonotype was seen a few times. The chain employs TRBV4-1 and TRBJ2-3, with D perhaps TRBD2 (6 bases). The CDR3 totals 15 residues. V lost 2 bases, J lost 0 bases, and 9 bases lay in between. The germline gives CDR1 MGHRA, CDR2 YSYEKL. In DNA, the CDR3 is TGCGCCAGCAGCCAACGAGGACTAAGCACAGATACGCAGTATTTT. Residues: CASSQRGLSTDTQYF.

This clonotype was recorded once. V is TRBV4-2 and J is TRBJ2-6, with D tentatively TRBD2 (6 bases). The V end was cut by 0 bases, the J end by 3 bases, with 18 bases between. This CDR3 region has 19 residues. Germline assignment: CDR1 LGHNA and CDR2 YNFKEQ. CDR3 sequence reads: CASSQDPVGEDGGANVLTF. CDR3 bases: TGTGCCAGCAGCCAAGATCCTGTGGGGGAGGACGGTGGGGCCAACGTCCTGACTTTC.

This clonotype appeared a few times. J is TRBJ2-5 and V is TRBV10-2; D ambiguous. The CDR3 extends over 13 amino acids. Germline V gives CDR1 WSHSY, CDR2 SAAADI. Trimming stripped 6 bases from V and 1 base from J, with 9 bases between. CDR3 DNA sequence: TGCGCCAGCAGGGCAGTCCTCCAAGAGACCCAGTACTTC. Translating gives CASRAVLQETQYF.

This clonotype has a handful of counts. The V gene is TRBV6-5, the J gene TRBJ2-5; tentatively, D is TRBD1 (7 bases). V lost 2 bases, J lost 5 bases, and 15 bases lay in between. Germline V gene sequence: CDR1 MNHEY, CDR2 SVGAGI. The CDR3 length is 15 residues. CDR3 protein: CASSYPRTGGETQYF. For the CDR3, the DNA is TGTGCCAGCAGTTACCCCCGGACAGGAGGGGAGACCCAGTACTTC.

The table lists this clonotype with many counts. Its ends do not fully match the called genes, so a read error is possible. The chain has TRBV12-3 or TRBV12-4 and TRBJ1-1, with a possible D match to TRBD1 (6 bases). The CDR3 covers 12 residues. The DNA of the CDR3 is TGTGCCAGCAGCTTAGGGGGGGCTGAAGCTTTCTTT. This codes for CASSLGGAEAFF.

Comments on this clonotype: This may be a read error: a much more frequent sequence differs by one nucleotide. The CDR3 region is CASSYVTGGLDYGYTF. The CDR3 DNA follows: TGTGCCAGCAGTTATGTGACAGGGGGTTTAGACTATGGCTACACCTTC. V usage is TRBV6-6 and J usage is TRBJ1-2; 9 bases map to TRBD1. Germline V lookup: CDR1 MNHNY, CDR2 SVGAGI (reference sequence). The CDR3 is 16 residues long. Trimming took 3 bases from V and 3 from J; bases not matched to a gene: 8.

The rearrangement links TRBV19 to TRBJ2-3, with 15 bases identical to TRBD2. Germline values: CDR1 LNHDA, CDR2 SQIVND (reference sequence). V was clipped by 9 bases and J by 2 bases; unmatched bases: 9. The CDR3 extends over 17 amino acids. CDR3 in amino acids: CASLGLAGGNPTDTQYF. The CDR3 DNA reads as TGTGCCAGCCTCGGACTAGCGGGGGGGAACCCCACAGATACGCAGTATTTT.

This clonotype was seen many times. The chain carries TRBV29-1 and TRBJ1-1; D might be TRBD1 (6 bases). The germline gives CDR1 SQVTM, CDR2 ANQGSEA. V lost 7 bases and J 4 bases, leaving 13 bases between the germline ends. The CDR3 consists of 12 residues. The CDR3 DNA is TGCAGCGGAACAGGGTTGGGCACTGAAGCTTTCTTT. Its translation: CSGTGLGTEAFF.